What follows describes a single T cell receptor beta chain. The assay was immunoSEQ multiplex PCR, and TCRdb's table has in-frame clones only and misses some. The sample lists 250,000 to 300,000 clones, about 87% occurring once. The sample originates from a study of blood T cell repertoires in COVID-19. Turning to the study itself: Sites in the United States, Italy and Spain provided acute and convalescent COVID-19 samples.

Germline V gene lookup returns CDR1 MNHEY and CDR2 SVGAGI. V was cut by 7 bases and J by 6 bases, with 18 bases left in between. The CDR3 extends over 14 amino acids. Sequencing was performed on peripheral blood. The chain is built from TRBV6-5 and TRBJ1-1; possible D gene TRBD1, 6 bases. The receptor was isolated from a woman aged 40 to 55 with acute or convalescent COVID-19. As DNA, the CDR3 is TGTGCCAGCATAAAGGGGGATCCGTCGGCTGAAGCTTTCTTT. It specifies CASIKGDPSAEAFF.